These T cell receptor beta chains were read from a single sample in a study of monozygotic twins with cystic fibrosis. Sequencing was performed with immunoSEQ multiplex PCR; in TCRdb, only in-frame clones are kept and a portion is missing. The profile shows 30,000 to 35,000 clones, roughly 96% of them singletons. The specimen was blood. The receptors shown here come from a girl aged 2 to 10 with cystic fibrosis. Each CDR3 is given with its conserved first and last residue. The D gene is left open where the match is weak. Size is omitted from some rows. Given values are once, few, many or a class for expanded clones.

J: TRBJ1-5; V: TRBV2; D: -; size: -; DNA: TGTGCCAGCAGTGGTGGTTCGCCCCAGCATTTT; CDR3: CASSGGSPQHF
J: TRBJ2-7; V: TRBV2; D: -; size: -; DNA: TGTGCCAGCAGTGCGGGACTCCGGAAGGGCGAGCAGTACTTC; CDR3: CASSAGLRKGEQYF
J: TRBJ1-1; V: TRBV23-1; D: -; size: -; DNA: TGCGCCAGCAGTCAAGTAAAGGGGCCCACTGAAGCTTTCTTT; CDR3: CASSQVKGPTEAFF
J: TRBJ1-1; V: TRBV28; D: TRBD1; size: -; DNA: TGTGCCAGCAGTTCCCCCGCCCTAGGGAAGGGGGCAAGAGCTTTCTTT; CDR3: CASSSPALGKGARAFF
J: TRBJ1-5; V: TRBV7-8; D: -; size: -; DNA: TGTGCCAGCAGCGGCCCAGGGTATCAGCCCCAGCATTTT; CDR3: CASSGPGYQPQHF
J: TRBJ2-5; V: TRBV11-2; D: TRBD2; size: -; DNA: TGTGCCAGCAGCTTAGGACTAGCGGGAGAGACCCAGTACTTC; CDR3: CASSLGLAGETQYF
J: TRBJ1-5; V: TRBV29-1; D: TRBD1; size: -; DNA: TGCAGCGTTGGTGGGGGACAGGGCTGGTATCAGCCCCAGCATTTT; CDR3: CSVGGGQGWYQPQHF
J: TRBJ1-2; V: TRBV5-6; D: -; size: -; DNA: TGTGCCAGCAGCTTCCGGGGGAACTATGGCTACACCTTC; CDR3: CASSFRGNYGYTF
J: TRBJ1-1; V: TRBV28; D: TRBD1; size: -; DNA: TGTGCCAGCAGTCTCGGAACAGGGGCGAACACTGAAGCTTTCTTT; CDR3: CASSLGTGANTEAFF
J: TRBJ2-2; V: TRBV14; D: TRBD2; size: -; DNA: TGTGCCACCCCCTACAGTAGCGGGAGGGCCTCCGGGGAGCTGTTTTTT; CDR3: CATPYSSGRASGELFF
J: TRBJ2-7; V: TRBV7-2; D: TRBD1; size: once; DNA: TGTGCCAGCAGCGCGGGGACAGGGGGCGCTTACGAGCAGTACTTC; CDR3: CASSAGTGGAYEQYF
J: TRBJ1-4; V: TRBV19; D: -; size: -; DNA: TGTGCCAGTAGTATAGCCCAGGGGCAGGAAAAACTGTTTTTT; CDR3: CASSIAQGQEKLFF
J: TRBJ1-1; V: TRBV4-1; D: -; size: -; DNA: TGCGCCAGCAGCCAAGACAGGGGCTGGGTGAACACTGAAGCTTTCTTT; CDR3: CASSQDRGWVNTEAFF
J: TRBJ1-5; V: TRBV7-4; D: TRBD1; size: once; DNA: TGTGCCAGCAGCTCAACCAGGGGGCAGCAGCCCCAGCATTTT; CDR3: CASSSTRGQQPQHF
J: TRBJ2-3; V: TRBV7-3; D: -; size: -; DNA: TGTGCCAGCAGCTTAACGCTCGGGTTGGATACGCAGTATTTT; CDR3: CASSLTLGLDTQYF
J: TRBJ2-5; V: TRBV6-1; D: TRBD1; size: -; DNA: TGTGCCAGCAGTGCCAGGGACAGGGTAGTAAAGACCCAGTACTTC; CDR3: CASSARDRVVKTQYF
J: TRBJ2-1; V: TRBV9; D: -; size: -; DNA: TGTGCCAGCAGCGCTCAGCTAGAGGGGAATGAGCAGTTCTTC; CDR3: CASSAQLEGNEQFF